One TCR beta chain is described in this entry. Produced via immunoSEQ multiplex PCR; TCRdb's table is partial and in-frame only. Here the sample spans approximately 100,000 clones, 85% to 90% being singletons. Germline CDR1 and CDR2: MDHEN and SYDVKM. Trimming removed 1 base at V and 13 bases at J, with 14 bases between. This CDR3 has 13 residues. The sample is drawn from a study of blood T cell repertoires in COVID-19. The sequence was obtained from a man between 45 and 60 years old with acute or convalescent COVID-19. The V gene is TRBV28, the J gene TRBJ2-1, with a weak D call TRBD1 (5 bases). The sequencing sample was made of peripheral blood. This CDR3 reads CASSLSRGPGQFF. The CDR3 DNA is TGTGCCAGCAGTTTATCTAGGGGTCCTGGTCAGTTCTTC.